This record concerns one T cell receptor beta chain sequence. Antigen: not known. V was clipped by 4 bases and J by 3 bases, with 12 bases between them. This CDR3 comprises 14 residues. In germline, CDR1 is SNHLY, CDR2 FYNNEI. Among patients, depression was moderate to severe. Magnetic negative selection enriched CD4+ T cells from thawed PBMCs. Typically roughly 95% of enriched cells were CD4+. The sample originates from a study of untreated major depressive disorder. Study-level findings and limits: Compared with controls, depressed patients showed more TRBV05-01 (Vbeta 5.1) usage in CD4+ T cells. Three preselected Vbeta families were the sole sequencing comparisons.

Profiled with immunoSEQ multiplex PCR; TCRdb holds only in-frame clones, not every one. This sample has under 15,000 clones, with approximately 91% found just once. Sequenced sample: CD4+ T cells from PBMCs. The genes are TRBV2 and TRBJ1-1, with D unresolved. The TCR comes from a man aged 25 to 40 with major depressive disorder. Written as DNA, the CDR3 is TGTGCCAGCAGTGTTGATTCCGGGGACACTGAAGCTTTCTTT. This sequence encodes CASSVDSGDTEAFF.